This paragraph reports one T cell receptor (beta chain). This sample is drawn from a study of blood T cell repertoires in COVID-19. About the research overall: The United States, Italy and Spain provided the acute and convalescent COVID-19 samples. PBMCs, B-cell-depleted T cells, or T cells were the source of the cDNA or gDNA that made up the material.

Original data processing: Amplification from reference gene primers served as the basis for estimated nucleated cell counts. Profiling relied on immunoSEQ multiplex PCR, and the TCRdb table lists in-frame clones only, not all of them. V and J calls and clone size are as listed in that table; D and trimming were resolved from the DNA. Seen here are about 140,000 clones, roughly four fifths observed once, and the top ten hold less than 5%. The sequencing input was peripheral blood. The clonotype was recovered from an elderly woman with acute or convalescent COVID-19.

As DNA, the CDR3 is TGTGCCAGCAGCTTAGGGCGGACAGTCGTTTCCGAGCAGTACTTC. Protein sequence: CASSLGRTVVSEQYF. This chain uses TRBV11-2 with TRBJ2-7; TRBD1 might be the D (6 bases). The V end lost 1 base, the J end lost 6 bases, and 16 bases lay between the germline ends. Germline V gene data show CDR1 as SGHAT and CDR2 as FQNNGV. This CDR3 region has 15 residues.